The 21 T cell receptor beta chains below all came from one sample that was sequenced in a study of T cells in Graves' hyperthyroidism and ophthalmopathy. TCR beta CDR3 regions were amplified from RNA transcripts. A set of HTBI primers served as the primers for a first-round RT-PCR of the TCR CDR3. MiXCR, applied by TCRdb to the multiplex PCR reads, yields one record per CDR3 protein. The data show 250,000 to 300,000 distinct CDR3 sequences, with roughly 20% seen just once and under 45% held by the top ten. The sequenced sample was blood. The receptors stem from a man aged 45-60 years with Graves' ophthalmopathy.

V usage is TRBV5-8 and J usage is TRBJ2-5; D uncertain. The CDR3 is 13 residues long. V was pared by 4 bases and J by 0 bases, with 7 bases between. Germline values: CDR1 SGHTS, CDR2 YDEGEE. CDR3 amino acids: CASSLRYQETQYF. The DNA for the CDR3 is TGTGCCAGCAGCCTTCGGTACCAAGAGACCCAGTACTTC.

This clonotype was seen a handful of times. The CDR3 loop is CASSLGRDAYEQYF. CDR3 coding DNA: TGTGCCAGCAGTTTAGGACGGGACGCCTACGAGCAGTACTTC. This chain links TRBV27 with TRBJ2-7, with D perhaps matching TRBD1 or TRBD2 (5 bases each). The germline gives CDR1 MNHEY, CDR2 SMNVEV (reference sequence). The germline V and J ends were trimmed by 2 bases and 2 bases, with 10 bases remaining between them. The CDR3 loop spans 14 amino acids.

This clonotype was detected ten times or more. The chain employs TRBV12-3 or TRBV12-4 and TRBJ2-7; 7 bases align to TRBD2. The CDR3 has 13 residues. The trim removed 6 bases at V and 3 bases at J, leaving 5 bases unmatched. The CDR3 spells CASSPGRVYEQYF. The CDR3 region has the DNA TGTGCCAGCAGCCCGGGGAGGGTCTACGAGCAGTACTTC.

To note about this clonotype: One end of the junction is discordant with germline, which a read error may explain. The CDR3 protein is CSASPGRYNVQFF. The CDR3 DNA reads as TGCAGTGCTAGTCCCGGGAGGTACAATGTGCAGTTCTTC. This rearrangement joins TRBV20-1 to TRBJ2-1; 7 bases map to TRBD2. The germline CDR1 and CDR2 sequences are DFQATT and SNEGSKA (reference sequence). The CDR3 spans 13 residues.

This clonotype was seen repeatedly, ten times or more. V is TRBV29-1 and J is TRBJ2-7, with 7 positions matching TRBD2. The germline V gene encodes CDR1 SQVTM and CDR2 ANQGSEA. The CDR3 spans 13 residues. With 4 bases clipped from V and 6 bases from J, the junction kept 9 bases outside the gene matches. DNA of the CDR3: TGCAGCGTTGTGGGGGACGGGGGGACCGAGCAGTACTTC. Translated, it gives CSVVGDGGTEQYF.

There are many counts of this clonotype. The genes are TRBV5-1 and TRBJ2-2; no definite D call. V was cut by 0 bases and J by 0 bases, with 6 bases left in between. This CDR3 is built from 15 residues. Germline CDR1 is SGHRS and CDR2 is YFSETQ. The CDR3 loop reads CASSLAQTNTGELFF. In nucleotides, the CDR3 is TGCGCCAGCAGCTTGGCACAGACGAACACCGGGGAGCTGTTTTTT.

This clonotype has at least ten counts. The CDR3 region has the DNA TGTGCCTGGAGGGGTCCACCCACAGATACGCAGTATTTT. It yields the protein CAWRGPPTDTQYF. This chain joins TRBV30 and TRBJ2-3; no reliable D call. In germline, CDR1 is GTSNPN, CDR2 SVGIG (reference sequence). V lost 3 bases, J lost 2 bases, and 9 bases lay in between. This CDR3 contains 13 residues.

The chain joins TRBV24-1 to TRBJ2-2; TRBD2 agrees at 8 bases. V dropped 9 bases and J dropped 5; count of bases not matched to a gene: 10. The length of the CDR3 is 15 residues. Germline CDR1 and CDR2: KGHDR and SFDVKD. CDR3 amino acids: CATGPGLGSTGELFF. The DNA for the CDR3 is TGTGCCACCGGACCGGGACTAGGATCAACCGGGGAGCTGTTTTTT.

Concerning this clonotype: A much more abundant neighbour one base away suggests this may be a read error. V usage is TRBV6-1 and J usage is TRBJ2-6, with D perhaps TRBD1 (6 bases). V was shortened by 4 bases and J by 2 bases, with 9 bases between the two germline ends. Germline V gives CDR1 MNHNS, CDR2 SASEGT. The CDR3 loop spans 15 amino acids. The CDR3 reads CASSASGAGANVLTF. In nucleotides, the CDR3 is TGTGCCAGCAGTGCATCAGGGGCTGGGGCCAACGTCCTGACTTTC.

This clonotype showed up just a few times. This sequence joins TRBV20-1 and TRBJ2-5, with D tentatively TRBD2 (5 bases). Germline V gene data show CDR1 as DFQATT and CDR2 as SNEGSKA (reference sequence). Trimming left V 3 bases short and J 5 bases short, with 13 bases between. This CDR3 is built from 13 residues. The CDR3 sequence: CSARVGSGETQYF. The CDR3 DNA reads as TGCAGTGCTAGGGTGGGATCGGGGGAGACCCAGTACTTC.

This sequence joins TRBV6-4 and TRBJ2-7; D unclear. Germline V gene sequence: CDR1 MRHNA, CDR2 SNTAGT. This CDR3 spans 13 amino acids. Trimming removed 3 bases from V and 4 bases from J, with 10 bases in between. CDR3 loop: CASSDRAAYEQYF. The CDR3 bases are TGTGCCAGCAGTGATCGAGCTGCTTACGAGCAGTACTTC.

V and J are TRBV29-1 and TRBJ2-3, with TRBD2 matching 9 bases. The V segment lost 4 bases and the J segment 4 bases; nucleotides outside the gene matches: 12. Germline V gene data show CDR1 as SQVTM and CDR2 as ANQGSEA. This CDR3 is 16 amino acids long. CDR3 region: CSVVSAGGMGSDTQYF. The CDR3 region has the DNA TGCAGCGTTGTGTCAGCGGGAGGAATGGGTTCAGATACGCAGTATTTT.

This clonotype was detected many times. V gene TRBV11-2 combines with J gene TRBJ2-1; D uncertain. Germline CDR1 and CDR2: SGHAT and FQNNGV. V lost 1 base and J lost 6, with 10 bases in between. The CDR3 totals 14 residues. CDR3: CASSLVLWSNEQFF. CDR3 coding DNA: TGTGCCAGCAGCTTAGTTCTTTGGAGCAATGAGCAGTTCTTC.

This clonotype came up many times. The gene calls are TRBV20-1 and TRBJ1-5; 8 bases agree with TRBD1. The J segment lost 7 bases and the V segment lost 2 bases, leaving 7 bases of the junction unmatched. The CDR3 length is 14 residues. Per germline, CDR1 DFQATT and CDR2 SNEGSKA (reference sequence). DNA for the CDR3: TGCAGTGCTAGATACAGGGGGATTGAACAGCCCCAGCATTTT. As protein: CSARYRGIEQPQHF.

This clonotype was detected a few times. The chain links TRBV5-4 to TRBJ2-3, with a possible D match to TRBD1 (7 bases). The CDR3 contains 16 residues. Trimming took 1 base from V and 7 from J, leaving 19 bases between them. CDR1 SGHNT and CDR2 YYREEE come from the germline V gene (reference sequence). The CDR3 spells CASSLRDRGWDYTQYF. The CDR3 region has the DNA TGTGCCAGCAGCTTGAGGGACAGAGGATGGGACTATACGCAGTATTTT.

This clonotype was observed at least ten times. The V and J genes are TRBV20-1 and TRBJ2-7; D remains unclear. The V gene lost 3 bases and the J gene lost 1 base, with 7 bases spanning the gap. Germline CDR1 and CDR2: DFQATT and SNEGSKA (reference sequence). This CDR3 comprises 12 residues. CDR3 residues: CSASVNSYEQYF. The CDR3 DNA is TGCAGTGCTAGTGTCAATTCCTACGAGCAGTACTTC.

Ten or more counts support this clonotype. The chain recombines TRBV3-1 with TRBJ2-1; D call uncertain. Trimming removed 1 base at V and 0 bases at J, with 7 bases between. The length of the CDR3 is 15 residues. CDR1 LGHDT and CDR2 YNNKEL come from the germline V gene (reference sequence). This CDR3 is CASSQGSTSYNEQFF. The DNA of the CDR3 is TGTGCCAGCAGCCAAGGTAGTACCTCCTACAATGAGCAGTTCTTC.

The chain uses TRBV7-8 and TRBJ2-2; the match to TRBD2 covers 14 bases. CDR1 SGHVS and CDR2 FQNEAQ come from the germline V gene. This CDR3 has 16 amino acids. The trim removed 5 bases at V and 13 bases at J, leaving 12 bases unmatched. As DNA, the CDR3 is TGTGCCAGCAGCCCCCTAGGGACTAGCGGGGGAAGAGGGCTGTTTTTT. This gives the protein CASSPLGTSGGRGLFF.

This clonotype was detected ten times or more. The chain has TRBV12-3 or TRBV12-4 and TRBJ2-5; D is possibly TRBD1 or TRBD2 (5 bases each). Trimming cost V 0 bases and J 4 bases, with 9 bases left between them. The CDR3 has 14 amino acids. CDR3 sequence: CASSLAGVGETQYF. The CDR3 DNA follows: TGTGCCAGCAGTTTAGCGGGGGTTGGAGAGACCCAGTACTTC.

This clonotype was seen many times. The chain carries TRBV2 and TRBJ2-3; a weak D match, TRBD2 (6 bases). The CDR3 length is 14 residues. Germline V gives CDR1 SNHLY, CDR2 FYNNEI. The V and J ends lost 4 bases and 2 bases respectively, with 10 bases between them. The CDR3 DNA follows: TGTGCCAGCAGTGGGGGACTGATCACAGATACGCAGTATTTT. Amino acid sequence: CASSGGLITDTQYF.

This clonotype was seen at least ten times. The rearrangement links TRBV2 to TRBJ2-1; D remains ambiguous. The ends were cut back, 4 bases at V and 2 bases at J, with 15 bases in the middle. Germline V lookup: CDR1 SNHLY, CDR2 FYNNEI. This CDR3 spans 16 amino acids. The CDR3 DNA reads as TGTGCCAGCAGTGCTGGCCTAGAGCCCGCCTACAATGAGCAGTTCTTC. This encodes CASSAGLEPAYNEQFF.